This entry lists 4 T cell receptor beta chains sequenced from one sample in a study of shared clonotypes between healthy human individuals. Profiling relied on immunoSEQ multiplex PCR, and the TCRdb table lists in-frame clones only, not all of them. Among 2 million to 2.5 million clones listed, around 95% were seen once. Sample: naive CD4+ T cells sorted from blood. Subset here: CD45RA+ positively selected. The receptors originated from a man between 18 and 29 years old in good health.

This rearrangement joins TRBV7-9 to TRBJ1-4; 8 nucleotides agree with TRBD1. This CDR3 spans 15 amino acids. Germline CDR1 SEHNR, CDR2 FQNEAQ (reference sequence). Trimming took 6 bases from V and 2 from J; bases not matched to a gene: 5. The CDR3 spells CASRGQVDTNEKLFF. CDR3 DNA: TGTGCCAGCAGGGGACAGGTCGACACTAATGAAAAACTGTTTTTT.

V gene TRBV29-1 combines with J gene TRBJ2-7, with 12 bases lining up with TRBD2. V gave up 3 bases and J gave up 4 bases; unmatched junction bases: 7. The length of the CDR3 is 15 residues. Germline V gene data show CDR1 as SQVTM and CDR2 as ANQGSEA. The CDR3 DNA sequence: TGCAGCGTTGAGAGGCTAGCGGGGGGGAAGTACGAGCAGTACTTC. Protein sequence: CSVERLAGGKYEQYF.

This sequence joins TRBV18 and TRBJ2-1; D remains unclear. Germline V CDR1 and CDR2: KGHSH, LQKENI. CDR3 size: 14 residues. V shed 0 bases and J shed 5 bases, with 8 bases lying between them. In nucleotides, the CDR3 is TGTGCCAGCTCACCACCAGGAGATAACAATGAGCAGTTCTTC. Encoded protein: CASSPPGDNNEQFF.

The rearrangement links TRBV6-1 to TRBJ1-2, with D possibly matching TRBD1 (5 bases). Germline CDR1 is MNHNS and CDR2 is SASEGT. This CDR3 contains 16 residues. Trimming took off 3 bases at V and 2 bases at J, with 16 bases between the two ends. CDR3 sequence (DNA): TGTGCCAGCAGTGACTATGTGGGGCAAACGAACTATGGCTACACCTTC. Protein product: CASSDYVGQTNYGYTF.